A single sample gave rise to the 23 T cell receptor beta chains below, sequenced in a study of T cells in Graves' hyperthyroidism and ophthalmopathy (dated by TCRdb to about 2019). The library was built by means of multiplex PCR. Sequenced using an Illumina HiSeq 2000. The TCR beta CDR3 regions were amplified from RNA transcripts. For the first round of RT-PCR on the TCR CDR3, the HTBI primer set was used together with the Qiagen OneStep RT-PCR kit. TCRdb itself trimmed the public reads at Q25 with fastp, ran MiXCR and retained productive beta chains. A single entry per CDR3 protein holds the most common genes and DNA from its merged rows. The sample table records hundreds of thousands of distinct CDR3 sequences; 11% to 15% of these occur just once. Roughly 10% of the sample is taken by the ten largest. The sequenced sample was blood. These receptors were obtained from a woman younger than 30 with Graves' hyperthyroidism.

This clonotype was recorded many times. The chain joins TRBV28 to TRBJ2-7; 7 nucleotides agree with TRBD1. The CDR3 consists of 15 residues. Germline assignment: CDR1 MDHEN and CDR2 SYDVKM. V was clipped by 6 bases and J by 0 bases; unmatched bases: 8. CDR3 bases: TGTGCCAGCAGCCTCCCAGGGGGTACCTCCTACGAGCAGTACTTC. Translation: CASSLPGGTSYEQYF. Drawing the rest from reference TRBV28 and TRBJ2-7, the complete variable domain is DVKVTQSSRYLVKRTGEKVFLECVQDMDHENMFWYRQDPGLGLRLIYFSYDVKMKEKGDIPEGYSVSREKKERFSLILESASTNQTSMYLCASSLPGGTSYEQYFGPGTRLTVT.

Regarding this clonotype: It may be a read error: a sequence one base away is much more abundant. The J gene is TRBJ2-7, the V gene TRBV20-1; a weak D match, TRBD2 (6 bases). Judging by the DNA end, TRBJ2-1 fits better; the J call may be wrong. Germline CDR1 reads DFQATT; CDR2 reads SNEGSKA (reference sequence). There are 17 residues in the CDR3. In DNA form, the CDR3 reads TGCAGTGCTAGAGATCGTCAGGAGGGAGGCCGTTCCTACGAGCAGTTCTTC. Its translation: CSARDRQEGGRSYEQFF.

Regarding this clonotype: A much larger clone sits a single nucleotide away, making a read error possible. Given the absence of the conserved phenylalanine or tryptophan at the CDR3 end, a read error is likely. The J gene is TRBJ2-6, the V gene TRBV18; D assignment may be TRBD1 or TRBD2 (6 bases each). V dropped 8 bases and J dropped 4 bases, with 12 bases sitting between them. CDR1 is KGHSH, CDR2 LQKENI, per germline. The CDR3 is 14 residues long. The CDR3 protein is CASLTGAGANVLTS. CDR3 coding DNA: TGTGCCAGCCTAACGGGGGCCGGGGCCAACGTCCTGACTTCC.

This clonotype has a count of ten or more. J is TRBJ2-7 and V is TRBV6-2 or TRBV6-3; D remains ambiguous. CDR1 is MNHEY, CDR2 SVGEGT, per germline. The V end was cut by 0 bases, the J end by 1 base, with 13 bases between. The CDR3 contains 16 residues. The CDR3 DNA follows: TGTGCCAGCAGTTACTCGAAGGCTATACCGTCCTACGAGCAGTACTTC. Amino acids: CASSYSKAIPSYEQYF.

This chain links TRBV30 with TRBJ2-5; D tentatively reads TRBD1 or TRBD2 (6 bases each). The V end lost 4 bases, the J end lost 2 bases, and 17 bases lay between the germline ends. CDR1 and CDR2 from the germline V gene are GTSNPN and SVGIG (reference sequence). CDR3 size: 15 residues. The CDR3 nucleotides read TGTGCCTGGACCCCCGGGGGCGAAGGACAAGAGACCCAGTACTTC. Translated: CAWTPGGEGQETQYF.

J is TRBJ2-7 and V is TRBV7-8; unclear D gene. This CDR3 is built from 14 residues. Germline values: CDR1 SGHVS, CDR2 FQNEAQ. Trimming removed 5 bases at V and 0 bases at J, with 11 bases between. The CDR3 region has the DNA TGTGCCAGCAGCGTTAAGTTGAGCTCCTACGAGCAGTACTTC. Its translation is CASSVKLSSYEQYF.

The chain recombines TRBV29-1 with TRBJ1-1; D remains unclear. The germline CDR1 and CDR2 sequences are SQVTM and ANQGSEA. CDR3 length: 13 residues. The V gene lost 6 bases and the J gene lost 0 bases, with 11 bases spanning the gap. The chain's CDR3 is CSVPTELNTEAFF. CDR3 nucleotide sequence: TGCAGCGTCCCCACGGAACTGAACACTGAAGCTTTCTTT.

This clonotype was seen many times. The V and J genes are TRBV13 and TRBJ1-1, with D tentatively TRBD1 (5 bases). The CDR3 is 16 amino acids. Germline V lookup: CDR1 PRHDT, CDR2 FYEKMQ (reference sequence). Trimming left V 1 base short and J 7 bases short, with 19 bases between. The DNA of the CDR3 is TGTGCCAGCAGCTTAGACTCAGACAGAGAGACCCTTGAAGCTTTCTTT. As protein: CASSLDSDRETLEAFF. The whole variable domain, remainder taken from reference TRBV13 and TRBJ1-1, is AAGVIQSPRHLIKEKRETATLKCYPIPRHDTVYWYQQGPGQDPQFLISFYEKMQSDKGSIPDRFSAQQFSDYHSELNMSSLELGDSALYFCASSLDSDRETLEAFFGQGTRLTVV.

The chain has TRBV7-9 and TRBJ2-7, with 7 bases lining up with TRBD1. The CDR3 totals 13 residues. J gave up 3 bases and V 5 bases, and 4 bases lay outside the gene matches. Per the germline V gene, CDR1 is SEHNR and CDR2 is FQNEAQ (reference sequence). CDR3 DNA: TGTGCCAGCAGCAGGGGGCAGATCTACGAGCAGTACTTC. Protein product: CASSRGQIYEQYF.

This clonotype was seen many times. This rearrangement joins TRBV2 to TRBJ2-7, with 9 bases matching TRBD1. The CDR3 has 13 amino acids. Germline loops: CDR1 SNHLY, CDR2 FYNNEI. CDR3 amino acids: CASRRDRDYEQYF. The DNA for the CDR3 is TGTGCGTCCAGACGGGACAGGGACTACGAGCAGTACTTC.

As for this clonotype: The junction does not match germline at one end; this may be a read error. The CDR3: CAGSPGTEAFF. DNA of the CDR3: TGTGCCGGCAGCCCCGGGACTGAAGCTTTCTTT. This rearrangement joins TRBV7-6 to TRBJ1-1; unclear D gene. The germline V gene has CDR1 SGHVS and CDR2 FNYEAQ. CDR3 length: 11 residues.

Many counts were recorded for this clonotype. Written as DNA, the CDR3 is TGTGCCAGCAGCTTAGCTGGGACGCGCGATACGCAGTATTTT. It yields the protein CASSLAGTRDTQYF. V gene TRBV13 combines with J gene TRBJ2-3; tentatively, D is TRBD1 or TRBD2 (5 bases each). The V end lost 1 base, the J end lost 6 bases, and 11 bases lay between the germline ends. Germline CDR1 is PRHDT and CDR2 is FYEKMQ (reference sequence). The CDR3 has 14 residues.

Many counts were recorded for this clonotype. V gene TRBV12-3 or TRBV12-4 combines with J gene TRBJ1-1, with D possibly TRBD1 on 5 matching bases. This CDR3 spans 13 amino acids. Trimming took off 6 bases at V and 7 bases at J, with 15 bases between the two ends. CDR3 residues: CASRDGWGIEAFF. The CDR3 nucleotides are TGTGCCAGCAGGGATGGATGGGGCATTGAAGCTTTCTTT.

V gene TRBV6-5 combines with J gene TRBJ2-5, with D possibly being TRBD2 (5 bases). Germline V gene lookup returns CDR1 MNHEY and CDR2 SVGAGI. This CDR3 comprises 15 residues. Between the trimmed V and J ends, which lost 2 bases and 4 bases, there was a span of 14 bases. Here the CDR3 reads CASSYMIARRETQYF. CDR3 nucleotides: TGTGCCAGCAGTTACATGATAGCGAGGCGAGAGACCCAGTACTTC.

This clonotype was seen ten or more times. The chain employs TRBV11-1 and TRBJ2-1; D may be TRBD2 (5 bases). V was pared by 3 bases and J by 3 bases, with 12 bases between. The CDR3 spans 15 residues. Germline V gene sequence: CDR1 SGHAT, CDR2 FQDESV (reference sequence). CDR3 loop: CASSFDPAGYNEQFF. In DNA, the CDR3 is TGTGCCAGCAGCTTCGACCCGGCGGGCTACAATGAGCAGTTCTTC. Full variable domain (remainder filled in from reference TRBV11-1 and TRBJ2-1): EAEVAQSPRYKITEKSQAVAFWCDPISGHATLYWYRQILGQGPELLVQFQDESVVDDSQLPKDRFSAERLKGVDSTLKIQPAELGDSAMYLCASSFDPAGYNEQFFGPGTRLTVL.

This clonotype was seen ten or more times. The rearrangement joins TRBV6-1 to TRBJ1-1, with no clear D. The CDR3 is 14 residues long. The germline CDR1 and CDR2 sequences are MNHNS and SASEGT. Trimming left V 6 bases short and J 1 base short, with 12 bases between. The CDR3 protein is CASRNHPENTEAFF. CDR3 nucleotides: TGTGCCAGCAGAAACCATCCAGAGAACACTGAAGCTTTCTTT.

The chain is built from TRBV10-3 and TRBJ1-6; tentative D call: TRBD1 (5 bases). The V end lost 2 bases, the J end lost 5 bases, and 10 bases lay between the germline ends. Germline CDR1 and CDR2: ENHRY and SYGVKD. The CDR3 length is 15 residues. This chain's CDR3 is CAISEKGFNNSPLHF. The DNA of the CDR3 is TGTGCCATCAGTGAGAAGGGGTTTAATAATTCACCCCTCCACTTT.

This clonotype occurred a few times. V usage is TRBV7-9 and J usage is TRBJ2-4, with D perhaps TRBD2 (5 bases). Germline CDR1 and CDR2: SEHNR and FQNEAQ (reference sequence). Deletions cut 3 bases from V and 7 bases from J, with 13 bases between. CDR3 length: 14 amino acids. The CDR3 loop reads CASSFRDVVNIQYF. The CDR3 DNA reads TGTGCCAGCAGCTTCCGGGATGTGGTGAACATTCAGTACTTC. Together with reference TRBV7-9 and TRBJ2-4, the CDR3 gives the full variable domain: DTGVSQNPRHKITKRGQNVTFRCDPISEHNRLYWYRQTLGQGPEFLTYFQNEAQLEKSRLLSDRFSAERPKGSFSTLEIQRTEQGDSAMYLCASSFRDVVNIQYFGAGTRLSVL.

The table lists this clonotype with many counts. The V gene is TRBV18, the J gene TRBJ1-3, with D perhaps TRBD1 (5 bases). The ends were cut back, 3 bases at V and 3 bases at J, with 12 bases in the middle. This CDR3 comprises 15 residues. The V gene's germline CDR1 is KGHSH and CDR2 LQKENI. The CDR3, as DNA: TGTGCCAGCTCACCCGACGGGGCGCGTGGAAACACCATATATTTT. The encoded protein is CASSPDGARGNTIYF.

This chain uses TRBV6-2 or TRBV6-3 with TRBJ2-1; 9 positions match TRBD2. V shed 5 bases, J shed 8 bases, and the junction held 10 bases outside the gene matches. Germline CDR1 and CDR2: MNHEY and SVGEGT. The CDR3 is 15 amino acids. The CDR3 DNA follows: TGTGCCAGCAGTACTTATAGCGGGAGTATATATGAGCAGTTCTTC. The encoded protein is CASSTYSGSIYEQFF.

This chain uses TRBV15 with TRBJ2-1; 9 positions match TRBD2. The CDR3 has 17 residues. V lost 0 bases to trimming and J lost 7 bases; unmatched junction nucleotides: 10. The germline CDR1 and CDR2 sequences are LNHNV and YYDKDF (reference sequence). The CDR3 loop reads CATSRDRGSGRSNEQFF. In nucleotides, the CDR3 is TGTGCCACCAGCAGAGATCGAGGTAGCGGGAGATCGAATGAGCAGTTCTTC.

The chain combines TRBV5-1 with TRBJ2-7, with 10 bases lining up with TRBD2. Germline lookup yields CDR1 SGHRS and CDR2 YFSETQ. The V gene end was trimmed by 4 bases and the J gene end by 5 bases; junction bases not matched to a gene: 6. The CDR3 runs to 14 residues. The chain's CDR3 is CASSDLAGADEQYF. The CDR3 DNA reads as TGCGCCAGCAGCGATCTAGCGGGAGCGGACGAGCAGTACTTC. Looking up the rest from reference TRBV5-1 and TRBJ2-7 gives the full variable domain: KAGVTQTPRYLIKTRGQQVTLSCSPISGHRSVSWYQQTPGQGLQFLFEYFSETQRNKGNFPGRFSGRQFSNSRSEMNVSTLELGDSALYLCASSDLAGADEQYFGPGTRLTVT.

This chain joins TRBV24-1 and TRBJ2-2; D gene uncertain. The germline gives CDR1 KGHDR, CDR2 SFDVKD. Trimming removed 3 bases from V and 0 bases from J, with 10 bases in between. The CDR3 loop spans 16 amino acids. In DNA, the CDR3 is TGTGCCACCAGTGATAGCTTCGGACCGAACACCGGGGAGCTGTTTTTT. Protein product: CATSDSFGPNTGELFF.